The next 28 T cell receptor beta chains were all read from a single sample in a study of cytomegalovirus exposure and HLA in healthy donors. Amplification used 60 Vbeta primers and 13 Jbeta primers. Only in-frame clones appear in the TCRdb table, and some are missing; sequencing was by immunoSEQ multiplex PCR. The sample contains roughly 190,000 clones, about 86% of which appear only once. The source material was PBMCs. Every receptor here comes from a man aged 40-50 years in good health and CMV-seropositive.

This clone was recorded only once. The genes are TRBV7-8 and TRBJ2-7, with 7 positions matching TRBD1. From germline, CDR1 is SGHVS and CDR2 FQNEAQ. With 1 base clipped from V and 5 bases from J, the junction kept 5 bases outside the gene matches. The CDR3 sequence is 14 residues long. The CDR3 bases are TGTGCCAGCAGCTTAGGAGGGGGCGGAAACGAGCAGTACTTC. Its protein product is CASSLGGGGNEQYF. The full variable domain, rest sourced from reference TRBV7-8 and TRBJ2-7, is GAGVSQSPRYKVAKRGQDVALRCDPISGHVSLFWYQQALGQGPEFLTYFQNEAQLDKSGLPSDRFFAERPEGSVSTLKIQRTQQEDSAVYLCASSLGGGGNEQYFGPGTRLTVT.

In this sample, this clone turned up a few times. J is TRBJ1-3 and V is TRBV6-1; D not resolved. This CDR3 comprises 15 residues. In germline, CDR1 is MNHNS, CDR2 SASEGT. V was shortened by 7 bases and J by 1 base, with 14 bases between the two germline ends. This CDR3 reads CASKRDAGSGNTIYF. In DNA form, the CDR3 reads TGTGCCAGCAAACGTGACGCGGGGTCTGGAAACACCATATATTTT.

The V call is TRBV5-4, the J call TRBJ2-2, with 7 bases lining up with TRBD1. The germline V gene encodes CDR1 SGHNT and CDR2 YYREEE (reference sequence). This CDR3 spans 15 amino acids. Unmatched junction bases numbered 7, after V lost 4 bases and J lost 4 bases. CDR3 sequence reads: CASSPPSGGTGELFF. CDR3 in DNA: TGTGCCAGCAGCCCCCCCTCAGGGGGCACCGGGGAGCTGTTTTTT.

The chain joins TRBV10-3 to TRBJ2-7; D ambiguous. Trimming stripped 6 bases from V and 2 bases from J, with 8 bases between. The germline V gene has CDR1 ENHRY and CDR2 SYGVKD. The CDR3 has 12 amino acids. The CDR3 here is CAIRQVPYEQYF. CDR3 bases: TGTGCCATCAGGCAGGTCCCCTACGAGCAGTACTTC.

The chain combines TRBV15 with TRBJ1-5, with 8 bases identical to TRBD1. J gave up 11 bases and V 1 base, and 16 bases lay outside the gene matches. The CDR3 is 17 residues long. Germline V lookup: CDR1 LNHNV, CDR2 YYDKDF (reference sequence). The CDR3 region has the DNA TGTGCCACCAGCAGAGCCCTAACGACAGGGGTCGATTCGGCCCAGCATTTT. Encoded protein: CATSRALTTGVDSAQHF.

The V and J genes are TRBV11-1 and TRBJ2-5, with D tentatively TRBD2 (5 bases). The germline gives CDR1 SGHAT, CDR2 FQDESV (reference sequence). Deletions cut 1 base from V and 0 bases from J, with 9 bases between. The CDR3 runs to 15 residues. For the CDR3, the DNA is TGTGCCAGCAGCTTAGAGGGAGCGTACCAAGAGACCCAGTACTTC. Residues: CASSLEGAYQETQYF.

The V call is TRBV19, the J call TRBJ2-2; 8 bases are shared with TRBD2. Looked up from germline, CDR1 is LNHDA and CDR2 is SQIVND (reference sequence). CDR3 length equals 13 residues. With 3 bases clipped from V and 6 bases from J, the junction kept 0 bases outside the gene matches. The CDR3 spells CASSMREAGELFF. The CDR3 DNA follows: TGTGCCAGTAGTATGCGGGAGGCCGGGGAGCTGTTTTTT.

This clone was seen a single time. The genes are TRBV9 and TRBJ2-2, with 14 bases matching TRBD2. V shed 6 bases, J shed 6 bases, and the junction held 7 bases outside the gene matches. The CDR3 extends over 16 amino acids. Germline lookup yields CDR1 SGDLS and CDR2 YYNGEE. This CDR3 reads CASTPRTSGRPGELFF. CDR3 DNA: TGTGCCAGCACCCCTCGGACTAGCGGGAGGCCCGGGGAGCTGTTTTTT.

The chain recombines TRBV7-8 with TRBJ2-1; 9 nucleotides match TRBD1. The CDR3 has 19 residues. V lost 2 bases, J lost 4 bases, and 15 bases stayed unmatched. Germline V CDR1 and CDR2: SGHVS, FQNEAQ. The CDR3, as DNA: TGTGCCAGCAGCTTAAACGCAGCCGACAGGGGGAGAAGTTACAATGAGCAGTTCTTC. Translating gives CASSLNAADRGRSYNEQFF. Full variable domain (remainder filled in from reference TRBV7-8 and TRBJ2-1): GAGVSQSPRYKVAKRGQDVALRCDPISGHVSLFWYQQALGQGPEFLTYFQNEAQLDKSGLPSDRFFAERPEGSVSTLKIQRTQQEDSAVYLCASSLNAADRGRSYNEQFFGPGTRLTVL.

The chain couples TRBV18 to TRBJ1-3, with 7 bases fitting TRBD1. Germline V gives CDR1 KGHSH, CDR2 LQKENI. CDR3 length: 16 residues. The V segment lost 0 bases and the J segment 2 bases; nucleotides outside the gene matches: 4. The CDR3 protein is CASSPPGQATGNTIYF. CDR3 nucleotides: TGTGCCAGCTCACCACCAGGACAGGCGACTGGAAACACCATATATTTT.

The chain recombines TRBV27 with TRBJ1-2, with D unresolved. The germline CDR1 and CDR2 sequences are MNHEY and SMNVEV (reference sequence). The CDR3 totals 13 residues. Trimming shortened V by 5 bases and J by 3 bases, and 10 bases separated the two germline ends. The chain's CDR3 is CASSPSRDYGYTF. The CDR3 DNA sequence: TGTGCCAGCAGTCCCTCACGAGACTATGGCTACACCTTC.

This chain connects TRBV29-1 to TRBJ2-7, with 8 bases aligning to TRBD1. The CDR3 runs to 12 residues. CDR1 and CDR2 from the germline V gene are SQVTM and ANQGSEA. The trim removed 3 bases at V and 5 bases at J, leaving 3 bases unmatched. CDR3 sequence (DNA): TGCAGCGTTGACAGGGGGCAGGACGAGCAGTACTTC. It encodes CSVDRGQDEQYF.

Here the CDR3 reads CASSLAAGLAGVEQYF. The CDR3 coding sequence is TGCGCCAGCAGCTTGGCCGCCGGACTAGCGGGAGTCGAGCAGTACTTC. The J gene is TRBJ2-7, the V gene TRBV5-1, with 13 bases lining up with TRBD2. Germline V gives CDR1 SGHRS, CDR2 YFSETQ. Trimming cost V 0 bases and J 6 bases; bases outside gene matches: 6. The length of the CDR3 is 16 residues. Drawing the rest from reference TRBV5-1 and TRBJ2-7, the complete variable domain is KAGVTQTPRYLIKTRGQQVTLSCSPISGHRSVSWYQQTPGQGLQFLFEYFSETQRNKGNFPGRFSGRQFSNSRSEMNVSTLELGDSALYLCASSLAAGLAGVEQYFGPGTRLTVT.

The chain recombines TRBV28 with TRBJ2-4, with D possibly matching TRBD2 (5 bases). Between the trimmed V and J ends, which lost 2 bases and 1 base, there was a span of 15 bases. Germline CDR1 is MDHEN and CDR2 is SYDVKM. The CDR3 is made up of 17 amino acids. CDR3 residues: CASSLPHGVGAKNIQYF. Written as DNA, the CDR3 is TGTGCCAGCAGTTTACCCCACGGGGTTGGTGCCAAAAACATTCAGTACTTC.

CDR3 DNA: TGTGCCAGCTCACCTTTGGACAGGGGCGAGACCCAGTACTTC. This translates into CASSPLDRGETQYF. V usage is TRBV18 and J usage is TRBJ2-5; 9 positions match TRBD1. J lost 5 bases, V lost 3 bases, and 4 bases had no gene match. Germline loops: CDR1 KGHSH, CDR2 LQKENI. CDR3 length equals 14 residues.

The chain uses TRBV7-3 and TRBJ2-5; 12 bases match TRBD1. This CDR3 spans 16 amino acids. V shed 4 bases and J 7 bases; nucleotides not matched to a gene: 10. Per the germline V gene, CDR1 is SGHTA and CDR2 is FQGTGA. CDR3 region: CASSSPPGQGAGTQYF. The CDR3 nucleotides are TGTGCCAGCAGCTCCCCTCCGGGACAGGGGGCTGGGACCCAGTACTTC.

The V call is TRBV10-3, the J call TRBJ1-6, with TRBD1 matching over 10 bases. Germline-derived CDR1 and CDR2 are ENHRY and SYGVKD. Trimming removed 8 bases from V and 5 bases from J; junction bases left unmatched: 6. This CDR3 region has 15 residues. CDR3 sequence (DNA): TGTGCCATCCCGACAGGGGGCGAGAATAATTCACCCCTCCACTTT. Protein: CAIPTGGENNSPLHF.

The DNA of the CDR3 is TGTGCCAGCAGCGTAGAGGCGGGAGGGCTACAAGATACGCAGTATTTT. Protein sequence: CASSVEAGGLQDTQYF. The chain is built from TRBV9 and TRBJ2-3; 9 nucleotides line up with TRBD2. Germline V gives CDR1 SGDLS, CDR2 YYNGEE. This CDR3 has 16 amino acids. The ends lost 0 bases at V and 5 bases at J; junction bases unmatched: 7.

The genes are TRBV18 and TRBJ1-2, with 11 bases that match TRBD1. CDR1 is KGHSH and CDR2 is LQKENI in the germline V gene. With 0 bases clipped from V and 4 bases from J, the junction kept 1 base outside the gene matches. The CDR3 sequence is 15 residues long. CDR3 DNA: TGTGCCAGCTCACCACCCGGGACAGGGGGCTATGGCTACACCTTC. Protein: CASSPPGTGGYGYTF.

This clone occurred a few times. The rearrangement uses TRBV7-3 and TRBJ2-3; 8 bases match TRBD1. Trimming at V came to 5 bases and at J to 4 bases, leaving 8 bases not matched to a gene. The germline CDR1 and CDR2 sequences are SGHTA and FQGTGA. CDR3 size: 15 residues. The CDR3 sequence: CASSLQGVSADTQYF. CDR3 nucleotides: TGTGCCAGCAGCCTACAGGGGGTGTCGGCAGATACGCAGTATTTT.

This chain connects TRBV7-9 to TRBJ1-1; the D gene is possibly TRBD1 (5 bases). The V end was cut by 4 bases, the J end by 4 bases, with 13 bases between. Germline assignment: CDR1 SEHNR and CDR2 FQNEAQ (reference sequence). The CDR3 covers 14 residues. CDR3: CASSSGHQGTEAFF. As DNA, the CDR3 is TGTGCCAGCAGCTCTGGACACCAGGGCACTGAAGCTTTCTTT.

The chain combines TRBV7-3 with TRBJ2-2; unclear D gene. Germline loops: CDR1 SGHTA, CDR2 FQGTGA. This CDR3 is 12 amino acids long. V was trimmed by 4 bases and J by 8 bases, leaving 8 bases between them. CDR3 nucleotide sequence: TGTGCCAGCAGCTATAGAGGAGGGGAGCTGTTTTTT. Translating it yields CASSYRGGELFF. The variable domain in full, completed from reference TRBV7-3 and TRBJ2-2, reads GAGVSQTPSNKVTEKGKYVELRCDPISGHTALYWYRQSLGQGPEFLIYFQGTGAADDSGLPNDRFFAVRPEGSVSTLKIQRTERGDSAVYLCASSYRGGELFFGEGSRLTVL.

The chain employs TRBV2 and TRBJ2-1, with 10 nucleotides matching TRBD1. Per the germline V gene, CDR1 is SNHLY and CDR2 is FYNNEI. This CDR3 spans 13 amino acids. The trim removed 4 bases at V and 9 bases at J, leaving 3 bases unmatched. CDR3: CASSGDRGCEQFF. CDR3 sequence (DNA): TGTGCCAGCAGTGGGGACAGGGGATGTGAGCAGTTCTTC.

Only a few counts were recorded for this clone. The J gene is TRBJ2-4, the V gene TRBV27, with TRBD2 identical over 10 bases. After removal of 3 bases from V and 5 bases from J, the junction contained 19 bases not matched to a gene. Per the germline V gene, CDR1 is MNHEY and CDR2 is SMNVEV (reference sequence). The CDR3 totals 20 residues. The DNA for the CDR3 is TGTGCCAGCAGTTTCCTCTCCCCGGGACTAGCGCCGCCGTCGGAAAACATTCAGTACTTC. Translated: CASSFLSPGLAPPSENIQYF.

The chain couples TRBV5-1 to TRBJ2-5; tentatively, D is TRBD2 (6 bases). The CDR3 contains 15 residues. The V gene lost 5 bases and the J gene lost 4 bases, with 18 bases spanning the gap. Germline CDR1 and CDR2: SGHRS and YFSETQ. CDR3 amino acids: CASSSSGTPIETQYF. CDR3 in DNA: TGCGCCAGCAGTTCATCCGGGACTCCAATAGAGACCCAGTACTTC.

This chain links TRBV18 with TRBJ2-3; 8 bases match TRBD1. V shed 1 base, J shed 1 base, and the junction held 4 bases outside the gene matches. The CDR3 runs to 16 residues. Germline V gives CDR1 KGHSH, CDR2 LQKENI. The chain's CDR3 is CASSPRQTGGTDTQYF. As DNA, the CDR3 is TGTGCCAGCTCACCACGGCAGACAGGGGGCACAGATACGCAGTATTTT.

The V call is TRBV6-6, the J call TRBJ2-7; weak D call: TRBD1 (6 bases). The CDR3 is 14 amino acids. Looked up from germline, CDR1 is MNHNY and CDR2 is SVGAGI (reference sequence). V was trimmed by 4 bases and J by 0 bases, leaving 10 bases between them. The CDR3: CASSFRGISYEQYF. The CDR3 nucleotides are TGTGCCAGCAGTTTTAGGGGGATCTCCTACGAGCAGTACTTC.

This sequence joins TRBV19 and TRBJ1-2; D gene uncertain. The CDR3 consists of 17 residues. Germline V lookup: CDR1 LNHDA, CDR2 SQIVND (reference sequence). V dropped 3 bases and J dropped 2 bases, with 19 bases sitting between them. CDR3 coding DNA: TGTGCCAGTAGTATCACCCTCCAGGTCCCCCTAAACTATGGCTACACCTTC. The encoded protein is CASSITLQVPLNYGYTF.